The entry below describes one T cell receptor (beta chain). This sample was taken from a study of PD-L1 blockade in urothelial cancer. Study details: Of some 29 patients, around 25 were males with bladder-origin urothelial cancer.

Germline CDR1 and CDR2: MNHNS and SASEGT. V was pared by 1 base and J by 8 bases, with 20 bases between. This CDR3 has 17 residues. Libraries were prepared by immunoSEQ multiplex PCR; TCRdb keeps only in-frame clonotypes and omits some of them. The profile shows around 93,000 clones, roughly 80% of them singletons. Time point in this sample: peripheral blood 6 weeks after treatment start. This specimen was PBMCs, taken around atezolizumab (anti-PD-L1) treatment. This TCR was sampled from a man in his 70s with urothelial cancer. The chain couples TRBV6-1 to TRBJ1-4; tentatively, D is TRBD1 (6 bases). This CDR3 reads CASSEVGVRGRGEKLFF. Here the CDR3 DNA reads TGTGCCAGCAGTGAAGTCGGGGTCCGGGGGCGGGGGGAAAAACTGTTTTTT.